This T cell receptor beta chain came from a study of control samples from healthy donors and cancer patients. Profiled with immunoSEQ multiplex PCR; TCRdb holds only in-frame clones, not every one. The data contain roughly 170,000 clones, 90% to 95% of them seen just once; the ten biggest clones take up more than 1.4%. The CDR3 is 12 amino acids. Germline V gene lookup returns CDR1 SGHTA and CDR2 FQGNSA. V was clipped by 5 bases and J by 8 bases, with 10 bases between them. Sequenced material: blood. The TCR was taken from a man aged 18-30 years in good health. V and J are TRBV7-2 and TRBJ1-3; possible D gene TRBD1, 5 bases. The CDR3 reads CASSLRGYTIYF. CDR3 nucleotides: TGTGCCAGCAGCCTTCGGGGGTACACCATATATTTT.